This TCR beta chain was observed in a study of blood T cell repertoires in COVID-19. Here immunoSEQ multiplex PCR was the method, and the copy in TCRdb shows in-frame clones only, minus some. Of under 200,000 clones listed, 90% are singletons. Germline CDR1 is LNHDA and CDR2 is SQIVND (reference sequence). Trimming shortened V by 10 bases and J by 7 bases, and 23 bases separated the two germline ends. The CDR3 totals 15 residues. Sequencing was done on a sample of peripheral blood. V is TRBV19 and J is TRBJ1-5, with a tentative D call TRBD1 (5 bases). The TCR originated in a man over 45 with acute or convalescent COVID-19. CDR3: CATRLGPTPRQPQHF. CDR3 bases: TGTGCCACCAGGTTGGGGCCCACCCCGAGGCAGCCCCAGCATTTT.